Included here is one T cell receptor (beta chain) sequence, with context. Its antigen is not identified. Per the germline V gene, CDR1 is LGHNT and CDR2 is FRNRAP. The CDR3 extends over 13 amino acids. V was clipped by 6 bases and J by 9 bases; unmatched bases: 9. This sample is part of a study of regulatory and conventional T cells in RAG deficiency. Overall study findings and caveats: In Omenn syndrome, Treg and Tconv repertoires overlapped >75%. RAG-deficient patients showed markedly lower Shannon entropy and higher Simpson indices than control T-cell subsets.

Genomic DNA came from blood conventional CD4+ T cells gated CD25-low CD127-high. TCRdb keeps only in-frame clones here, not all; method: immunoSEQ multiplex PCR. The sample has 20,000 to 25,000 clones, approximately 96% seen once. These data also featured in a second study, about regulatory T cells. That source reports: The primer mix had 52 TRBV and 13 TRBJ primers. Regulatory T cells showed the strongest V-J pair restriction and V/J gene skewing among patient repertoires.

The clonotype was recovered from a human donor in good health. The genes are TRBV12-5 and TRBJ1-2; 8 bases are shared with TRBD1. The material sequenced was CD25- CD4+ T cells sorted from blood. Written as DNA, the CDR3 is TGTGCTAGTGGCCGTTCAGGGGGCAGGAGCTACACCTTC. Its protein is CASGRSGGRSYTF. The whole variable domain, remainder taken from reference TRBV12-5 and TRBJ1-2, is DARVTQTPRHKVTEMGQEVTMRCQPILGHNTVFWYRQTMMQGLELLAYFRNRAPLDDSGMPKDRFSAEMPDATLATLKIQPSEPRDSAVYFCASGRSGGRSYTFGSGTRLTVV.